This T cell receptor (beta chain) was profiled in a study of blood T cell repertoires in COVID-19. This clone is a singleton in its sample. Libraries were prepared by immunoSEQ multiplex PCR; TCRdb keeps only in-frame clonotypes and omits some of them. Of 250,000 to 400,000 clones listed, around 88% are singletons. V was clipped by 9 bases and J by 2 bases, with 15 bases between them. The V gene's germline CDR1 is KGHDR and CDR2 SFDVKD. The length of the CDR3 is 14 residues. The chain employs TRBV24-1 and TRBJ1-2, with a tentative D call TRBD1 (6 bases). This TCR was sampled from a woman in her 30s with COVID-19, enrolled during active disease. The sample taken for sequencing was peripheral blood. The CDR3 sequence: CATPANRDNYGYTF. As DNA, the CDR3 is TGTGCCACCCCTGCTAACAGGGACAACTATGGCTACACCTTC.